This T cell receptor beta chain was obtained from a study of blood T cell repertoires in COVID-19. Study background: Spain, Italy and the United States supplied samples that represented acute and convalescent COVID-19. T cells, B-cell-depleted T cells, or PBMCs provided the cDNA or gDNA that served as material.

The V end lost 2 bases, the J end lost 1 base, and 18 bases lay between the germline ends. The CDR3 totals 19 residues. Germline V gives CDR1 MDHEN, CDR2 SYDVKM. In the source study's methods: Amplified reference gene primers provided the basis for estimating nucleated cell counts. Here immunoSEQ multiplex PCR was the method, and the copy in TCRdb shows in-frame clones only, minus some. The V and J calls and clone size were taken over from that table, and D and trimming were inferred from the DNA. The sample holds 150,000 to 200,000 clones, 80% to 90% seen once. This TCR came from a man in his forties or fifties with active or convalescent COVID-19. The material sequenced was peripheral blood. This chain joins TRBV28 and TRBJ1-6, with D tentatively TRBD1 (6 bases). CDR3 residues: CASSLGNYRVRSYNSPLHF. For the CDR3, the DNA is TGTGCCAGCAGTTTAGGAAACTACAGGGTCAGGTCCTATAATTCACCCCTCCACTTT.